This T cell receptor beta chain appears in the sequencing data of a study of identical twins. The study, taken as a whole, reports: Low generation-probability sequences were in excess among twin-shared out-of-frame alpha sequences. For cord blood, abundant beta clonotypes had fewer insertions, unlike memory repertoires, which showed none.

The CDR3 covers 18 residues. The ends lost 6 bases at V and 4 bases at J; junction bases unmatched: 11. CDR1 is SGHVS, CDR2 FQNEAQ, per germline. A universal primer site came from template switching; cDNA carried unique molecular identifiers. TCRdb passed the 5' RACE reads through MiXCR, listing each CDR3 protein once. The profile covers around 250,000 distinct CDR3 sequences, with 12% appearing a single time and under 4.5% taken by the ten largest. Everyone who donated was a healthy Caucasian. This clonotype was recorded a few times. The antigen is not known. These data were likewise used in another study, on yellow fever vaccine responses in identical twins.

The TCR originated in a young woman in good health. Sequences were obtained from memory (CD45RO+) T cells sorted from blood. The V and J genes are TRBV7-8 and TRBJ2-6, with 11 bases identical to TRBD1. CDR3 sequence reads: CASSRGQGANLGANVLTF. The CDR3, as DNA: TGTGCCAGCAGTCGTGGACAGGGGGCAAATCTCGGGGCCAACGTCCTGACTTTC. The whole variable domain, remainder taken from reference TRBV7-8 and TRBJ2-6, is GAGVSQSPRYKVAKRGQDVALRCDPISGHVSLFWYQQALGQGPEFLTYFQNEAQLDKSGLPSDRFFAERPEGSVSTLKIQRTQQEDSAVYLCASSRGQGANLGANVLTFGAGSRLTVL.